The 4 T cell receptor beta chains below were found in one sample sequenced in a study of shared clonotypes between healthy human individuals. Sequencing used immunoSEQ multiplex PCR; TCRdb keeps in-frame clones, though not all of them. Of some 2.1 million clones listed, 85% to 95% were seen once; the top ten hold 0.13%. The material sequenced was naive CD4+ T cells sorted from blood. Regarding subset: CD45RA+ positively selected. The source of these receptors is a man younger than 35 in good health.

The chain carries TRBV4-1 and TRBJ2-7; 12 positions agree with TRBD2. The CDR3 totals 16 residues. The germline gives CDR1 MGHRA, CDR2 YSYEKL. The trim removed 4 bases at V and 3 bases at J, leaving 7 bases unmatched. The CDR3 is CASSPWTSGALYEQYF. The CDR3, as DNA: TGCGCCAGCAGCCCCTGGACTAGCGGGGCCCTCTACGAGCAGTACTTC.

With respect to this clone: Other DNA variants within this sample encode the same CDR3. The gene calls are TRBV20-1 and TRBJ2-7; tentatively, D is TRBD2 (5 bases). The germline gives CDR1 DFQATT, CDR2 SNEGSKA (reference sequence). Trimming stripped 6 bases from V and 7 bases from J, with 10 bases between. The CDR3 is 10 residues long. The CDR3, as DNA: TGCAGTGCAAGCCGGGAAGAGCAGTACTTC. It is translated as CSASREEQYF.

The chain couples TRBV6-5 to TRBJ2-7, with 8 bases aligning to TRBD1. The CDR3 contains 15 residues. After removal of 4 bases from V and 4 bases from J, the junction contained 9 bases not matched to a gene. Germline CDR1 reads MNHEY; CDR2 reads SVGAGI. The CDR3 region has the DNA TGTGCCAGCAGTTCCAGGGGGCGGCCCCCTTACGAGCAGTACTTC. Translated, it gives CASSSRGRPPYEQYF.

V and J are TRBV7-9 and TRBJ1-1; D might be TRBD1 (5 bases). Germline CDR1 reads SEHNR; CDR2 reads FQNEAQ (reference sequence). This CDR3 region has 15 residues. V gave up 5 bases and J gave up 0 bases, with 13 bases separating them. DNA for the CDR3: TGTGCCAGCAGCGTATTTACAGGAATGAACACTGAAGCTTTCTTT. Translating gives CASSVFTGMNTEAFF.